The rows below give T cell receptor beta chains drawn from one sample of a study of control samples from healthy donors and cancer patients. The method was immunoSEQ multiplex PCR; TCRdb's version includes in-frame clones alone and lacks a portion of them. The sample holds some 190,000 clones, roughly nine tenths seen once. The specimen sequenced was blood. The receptors stem from a man aged 25 to 45 in good health. Both conserved end residues are part of each CDR3. D genes are given only for firm matches. Clone size is shown for a subset of rows, as once, few, many or a class of expanded clone.

>TRBV29-1|TRBJ1-2|NA|NA
TGCAGCGTTGCAGGGTTGCCGGATGTGAACTATGGCTACACCTTC
CSVAGLPDVNYGYTF
>TRBV11-2|TRBJ1-2|NA|NA
TGTGCCAGCAGCCGGACAGAGAGCTATGGCTACACCTTC
CASSRTESYGYTF
>TRBV5-1|TRBJ2-3|TRBD2|NA
TGCGCCAGCAGCTATAGCGGGAGGACAGATACGCAGTATTTT
CASSYSGRTDTQYF
>TRBV27|TRBJ1-3|TRBD1|NA
TGTGCCAGTAGTTCAACAGGGGTCGGAAACACCATATATTTT
CASSSTGVGNTIYF
>TRBV6-1|TRBJ1-2|NA|NA
TGTGCCAGCAGTGAAACCCCAGCTAGCGGTGGCTACACCTTC
CASSETPASGGYTF
>TRBV24-1|TRBJ1-4|NA|NA
TGTGCCACCAGTGATTCGGCCCAGCTACATGAAAAACTGTTTTTT
CATSDSAQLHEKLFF
>TRBV7-3|TRBJ2-1|NA|NA
TGTGCCAGCAGCTCCCAAAGGACAGCCTACAATGAGCAGTTCTTC
CASSSQRTAYNEQFF
>TRBV7-9|TRBJ2-7|TRBD1|NA
TGTGCCAGCAGCTGGGGGAACAGGGGCGAGCAGTACTTC
CASSWGNRGEQYF
>TRBV18|TRBJ1-2|TRBD1|once
TGTGCCAGCTCGCCTGAACAGGGGGCTGTCTATGGCTACACCTTC
CASSPEQGAVYGYTF
>TRBV14|TRBJ1-4|TRBD1|NA
TGTGCCAGCAGCTTCCGGACAGGGGCCTCTGAAAAACTGTTTTTT
CASSFRTGASEKLFF
>TRBV2|TRBJ1-4|NA|NA
TGTGCCAGCAGTGGTACGTTCTCAACTAATGAAAAACTGTTTTTT
CASSGTFSTNEKLFF
>TRBV5-1|TRBJ1-1|NA|NA
TGCGCCAGCAGCCAGGACAGGAACACTGAAGCTTTCTTT
CASSQDRNTEAFF
>TRBV7-8|TRBJ2-2|TRBD1|NA
TGTGCCAGCAGCCACAACTGGTGGGACAGAAGTCAAAGTGGCGGGGAGCTGTTTTTT
CASSHNWWDRSQSGGELFF
>TRBV29-1|TRBJ2-3|NA|NA
TGCAGCGTTGAAGATCCCAGGCCTAGTACTAGCACAGATACGCAGTATTTT
CSVEDPRPSTSTDTQYF
>TRBV14|TRBJ2-4|NA|NA
TGTGCCAGCAGCCAGGGGGGGGCAGCCAAAAACATTCAGTACTTC
CASSQGGAAKNIQYF
>TRBV5-6|TRBJ1-3|NA|once
TGTGCCAGCAGCTTGGCCCCGACAGTTTTCTCTGGAAACACCATATATTTT
CASSLAPTVFSGNTIYF
>TRBV11-1|TRBJ2-1|TRBD1|NA
TGTGCCAGCAGCCCCCAGGGGGAGCTTGGGAATGAGCAGTTCTTC
CASSPQGELGNEQFF
>TRBV3-1/TRBV3-2|TRBJ2-1|NA|once
TGTGCCAGCAGCCAAGGGGACGGACCATACAATGAGCAGTTCTTC
CASSQGDGPYNEQFF
>TRBV30|TRBJ1-2|TRBD1|NA
TGTGCCTGGAGCTGGACAGGCGGTGGCTACACCTTC
CAWSWTGGGYTF
>TRBV20-1|TRBJ1-2|NA|few
TGCAGTGCTAGTCCTTCTAGACAGGCTAACTATGGCTACACCTTC
CSASPSRQANYGYTF
>TRBV14|TRBJ2-2|TRBD2|NA
TGTGCCAGCAGCCCTCGGGAGGTTTTATTCACCGGGGAGCTGTTTTTT
CASSPREVLFTGELFF
>TRBV6-5|TRBJ1-1|NA|NA
TGTGCCAGCAGGGCCTCAGGGTTGGACACTGAAGCTTTCTTT
CASRASGLDTEAFF
>TRBV7-9|TRBJ1-5|NA|once
TGTGCCAGCAGCTTAGGGGGGGCAAGCAATCAGCCCCAGCATTTT
CASSLGGASNQPQHF
>TRBV18|TRBJ2-3|TRBD2|NA
TGTGCCAGCTCAACCGGACTAGCGGGGGTGGATACGCAGTATTTT
CASSTGLAGVDTQYF
>TRBV15|TRBJ2-5|NA|NA
TGTGCCACCGAAAGGGGGGGCCCCGCGGCGGAAGAGACCCAGTACTTC
CATERGGPAAEETQYF
>TRBV7-8|TRBJ1-6|NA|NA
TGTGCCAGCAGCGTACGGGAGTACGGATCCTATAATTCACCCCTCCACTTT
CASSVREYGSYNSPLHF
>TRBV4-1|TRBJ2-7|TRBD1|NA
TGCGCCAGCAGCCACGGAGACAGGGAAGGAGAGCAGTACTTC
CASSHGDREGEQYF
>TRBV4-1|TRBJ2-1|NA|NA
TGCGCCAGCAGCCAAGATACGGACAGAAGCTCCTACAATGAGCAGTTCTTC
CASSQDTDRSSYNEQFF
>TRBV5-6|TRBJ1-2|TRBD1|NA
TGTGCCGGCCGTTCGGGACAGATGGATGGCTACACCTTC
CAGRSGQMDGYTF
>TRBV7-2|TRBJ2-7|NA|once
TGTGCCAGCAGCTTAGCGCTCGAGCAGTACTTC
CASSLALEQYF
>TRBV5-6|TRBJ2-2|TRBD2|NA
TGTGCCAGCAGCTTGAGTCTAGCGGGGGGGCCGACCGGGGAGCTGTTTTTT
CASSLSLAGGPTGELFF
>TRBV7-9|TRBJ1-2|NA|many
TGTGCCAGCAGCTCACTACAGGGAACTGGTGGCTACACCTTC
CASSSLQGTGGYTF
>TRBV5-1|TRBJ2-2|NA|once
TGCGCCAGCAGCTTGGCGATGGGATCCGGGGAGCTGTTTTTT
CASSLAMGSGELFF
>TRBV5-1|TRBJ2-7|NA|NA
TGCGCCAGCAGCTTGGAGGTAGGGGGAAACTACGAGCAGTACTTC
CASSLEVGGNYEQYF
>TRBV2|TRBJ2-7|NA|NA
TGTGCCAGCAGTGAAGCTGGACTGACTAGCTACGAGCAGTACTTC
CASSEAGLTSYEQYF
>TRBV6-5|TRBJ1-5|NA|NA
TGTGCCAGCAGTTTGGACCTCAGCAATCAGCCCCAGCATTTT
CASSLDLSNQPQHF
>TRBV15|TRBJ2-1|NA|NA
TGTGCCACCAGCAGAGGATATGAGCAGTTCTTC
CATSRGYEQFF